This T cell receptor beta chain was identified during a study of Ad26.COV2.S vaccination and SARS-CoV-2 variants. Across the study: By the intramuscular route, Ad26.COV2.S was given once, or twice 56 days apart.

The method was immunoSEQ multiplex PCR; TCRdb's version includes in-frame clones alone and lacks a portion of them. This sample has 350,000 to 500,000 clones, with around 91% found just once. V shed 5 bases, J shed 5 bases, and the junction held 3 bases outside the gene matches. This CDR3 has 12 amino acids. Germline loops: CDR1 SGDLS, CDR2 YYNGEE. Documented treatment: 15 to 20 received Ad26.COV2.S at low or high dose, single or two shots; 5 received placebo; per-sample allocation not given. The samples were gathered on day 63 after the first injection of vaccine or placebo. The specimen was peripheral blood, collected in a trial of Ad26.COV2.S vaccine versus placebo. This chain joins TRBV9 and TRBJ1-2, with 7 bases that match TRBD1. The sequence was obtained from a person aged 18-65 years who received the Ad26.COV2.S COVID-19 vaccine or a placebo. As DNA, the CDR3 is TGTGCCAGCAGAGAACAGGGGTATGGCTACACCTTC. It yields the protein CASREQGYGYTF.